Each of the 20 T cell receptor beta chains below was sequenced from the same sample in a study of T cells in Graves' hyperthyroidism and ophthalmopathy. RNA transcripts provided the source from which TCR beta CDR3 regions were amplified. When the TCR CDR3 underwent first-round RT-PCR, the HTBI primer set was used. TCRdb recomputed calls from the multiplex PCR reads with MiXCR, one row per CDR3 protein. In the table there are 600,000 or so distinct CDR3 sequences, around 15% of which are singletons. Sequenced: blood. Receptors were obtained from a woman aged 25 to 39 with Graves' hyperthyroidism.

This clonotype was counted between two and nine times. The chain couples TRBV6-1 to TRBJ1-5; D is ambiguous. The CDR3 extends over 14 amino acids. Deletions cut 10 bases from V and 0 bases from J, with 13 bases between. Per germline, CDR1 MNHNS and CDR2 SASEGT. CDR3 region: CAISGPYSNQPQHF. CDR3 coding DNA: TGTGCCATCTCAGGACCGTATAGCAATCAGCCCCAGCATTTT.

J is TRBJ2-3 and V is TRBV3-1; 16 bases align to TRBD2. The germline V gene has CDR1 LGHDT and CDR2 YNNKEL (reference sequence). Trimming cost V 4 bases and J 5 bases; bases outside gene matches: 3. The CDR3 runs to 16 residues. This chain's CDR3 is CASSRGTSGRVDTQYF. The CDR3 DNA is TGTGCCAGCAGCCGCGGGACTAGCGGGAGGGTAGATACGCAGTATTTT.

This clonotype appeared many times. This rearrangement joins TRBV27 to TRBJ2-5, with 8 nucleotides matching TRBD2. The junction had 5 bases not matched to a gene; V was cut back by 3 bases and J by 2 bases. Germline CDR1 MNHEY, CDR2 SMNVEV (reference sequence). The CDR3 is 15 amino acids. The CDR3 here is CASSFYGGAQETQYF. CDR3 nucleotide sequence: TGTGCCAGCAGTTTTTACGGGGGGGCACAAGAGACCCAGTACTTC.

This clonotype was detected many times. CDR3 bases: TGTGCCAGCAGTTTCGGGGGAACCAAAAACATTCAGTACTTC. This gives the protein CASSFGGTKNIQYF. The chain has TRBV12-3 or TRBV12-4 and TRBJ2-4; weak D call: TRBD2 (6 bases). The CDR3 extends over 14 amino acids. V was shortened by 3 bases and J by 2 bases, with 8 bases between the two germline ends.

V gene TRBV6-5 combines with J gene TRBJ2-3; weak D call: TRBD1 (6 bases). The V and J ends lost 4 bases and 3 bases respectively, with 11 bases between them. The germline V gene encodes CDR1 MNHEY and CDR2 SVGAGI. This CDR3 comprises 14 residues. The CDR3 loop reads CASSLPQGTDTQYF. For the CDR3, the DNA is TGTGCCAGCAGTTTACCCCAGGGGACAGATACGCAGTATTTT.

The chain recombines TRBV9 with TRBJ2-1; D ambiguous. CDR3 length: 16 residues. Germline lookup yields CDR1 SGDLS and CDR2 YYNGEE. Trimming shortened V by 4 bases and J by 1 base, and 15 bases separated the two germline ends. CDR3 sequence: CASSPRPNRSYNEQFF. CDR3 DNA: TGTGCCAGCAGCCCCCGACCCAACCGTTCCTACAATGAGCAGTTCTTC. Full variable domain (missing parts from reference TRBV9 and TRBJ2-1): DSGVTQTPKHLITATGQRVTLRCSPRSGDLSVYWYQQSLDQGLQFLIQYYNGEERAKGNILERFSAQQFPDLHSELNLSSLELGDSALYFCASSPRPNRSYNEQFFGPGTRLTVL.

At least ten counts were recorded for this clonotype. The genes are TRBV6-1 and TRBJ2-5; D is possibly TRBD2 (7 bases). The V gene lost 11 bases and the J gene lost 7 bases, with 17 bases spanning the gap. The CDR3 is 12 amino acids. Germline-derived CDR1 and CDR2 are MNHNS and SASEGT. Here the CDR3 DNA reads TGTGCCGTGGGGGGAGGGGGAGTGACCCAGTACTTC. Residues: CAVGGGGVTQYF.

This clonotype appeared a few times. This chain connects TRBV20-1 to TRBJ2-7; the D gene is possibly TRBD1 (5 bases). There are 12 residues in the CDR3. V shed 8 bases and J shed 0 bases, with 11 bases lying between them. The germline V gene encodes CDR1 DFQATT and CDR2 SNEGSKA (reference sequence). CDR3 sequence reads: CSSRQFSYEQYF. CDR3 sequence (DNA): TGCAGTTCGCGACAGTTCTCCTACGAGCAGTACTTC.

This clonotype has ten or more counts. The chain links TRBV12-3 or TRBV12-4 to TRBJ1-1, with 7 bases that match TRBD1. The CDR3 is 14 residues long. V gave up 6 bases and J gave up 4 bases; unmatched junction bases: 8. CDR3 sequence reads: CASSHYRGSTEAFF. The CDR3 DNA reads TGTGCCAGCAGCCATTACAGGGGAAGCACTGAAGCTTTCTTT.

This clonotype has a count of ten or more. The genes are TRBV20-1 and TRBJ1-1; weak D call: TRBD1 (5 bases). CDR1 is DFQATT and CDR2 is SNEGSKA in the germline V gene (reference sequence). The CDR3 loop spans 12 amino acids. With 3 bases removed from V and 6 bases from J, the gap between germline ends came to 11 bases. The CDR3 region has the DNA TGCAGTGCTAGTGGCGGGGCTCCTGAAGCTTTCTTT. This sequence encodes CSASGGAPEAFF.

This clonotype was counted only a few times. The J gene is TRBJ2-7, the V gene TRBV28; no clear D gene. The CDR3 sequence is 18 residues long. With 9 bases removed from V and 0 bases from J, the gap between germline ends came to 27 bases. Germline CDR1 is MDHEN and CDR2 is SYDVKM. The CDR3 DNA sequence: TGTGCCAGTTCCCTCAGGCTACAGCTCTCAGGAATCTCCTACGAGCAGTACTTC. It specifies CASSLRLQLSGISYEQYF.

A word on this clonotype: It may be a read error: a sequence one base away is much more abundant. The CDR3 does not close with the conserved phenylalanine or tryptophan, likely indicating a read error. The gene calls are TRBV30 and TRBJ2-2; D uncertain. Trimming took 5 bases from V and 4 from J, leaving 8 bases between them. The length of the CDR3 is 12 residues. CDR1 and CDR2 from the germline V gene are GTSNPN and SVGIG (reference sequence). The CDR3 spells CAWYRRTGELFS. CDR3 in DNA: TGTGCCTGGTATAGGCGCACCGGGGAGCTGTTTTCT.

This chain links TRBV7-9 with TRBJ2-3; tentative D call: TRBD2 (5 bases). V lost 2 bases, J lost 2 bases, and 14 bases lay in between. The CDR3 runs to 16 residues. In germline, CDR1 is SEHNR, CDR2 FQNEAQ (reference sequence). The CDR3 DNA reads as TGTGCCAGCAGCTTAAACCCGGCTAGCCCCACAGATACGCAGTATTTT. Its protein product is CASSLNPASPTDTQYF.

This clonotype has only one observation. V is TRBV6-2 or TRBV6-3 and J is TRBJ1-1, with D possibly TRBD1 on 5 matching bases. The CDR3 totals 12 residues. The V end lost 0 bases, the J end lost 10 bases, and 9 bases lay between the germline ends. The germline V gene has CDR1 MNHEY and CDR2 SVGEGT. CDR3: CASSYSGTLAFF. The CDR3 region has the DNA TGTGCCAGCAGTTACTCCGGGACGCTAGCTTTCTTT.

The rearrangement links TRBV30 to TRBJ2-1; 13 bases line up with TRBD2. This CDR3 is built from 18 residues. In germline, CDR1 is GTSNPN, CDR2 SVGIG (reference sequence). Trimming cost V 0 bases and J 7 bases; bases outside gene matches: 12. DNA of the CDR3: TGTGCCTGGAGTGTAAGCCCCGGACTAGCGGGAGTACTTAATGAGCAGTTCTTC. Its translation: CAWSVSPGLAGVLNEQFF.

The rearrangement joins TRBV6-2 or TRBV6-3 to TRBJ2-3; 12 nucleotides align to TRBD2. The germline V gene encodes CDR1 MNHEY and CDR2 SVGEGT. J lost 1 base, V lost 6 bases, and 8 bases had no gene match. This CDR3 contains 17 residues. CDR3 sequence reads: CASSSPWTSGGTDTQYF. In DNA form, the CDR3 reads TGTGCCAGCAGCTCCCCTTGGACTAGCGGGGGCACAGATACGCAGTATTTT.

On this clonotype: A much larger clone is a single base away; this may be a read error. The rearrangement links TRBV7-2 to TRBJ1-6; maybe TRBD1 (5 bases). Germline lookup yields CDR1 SGHTA and CDR2 FQGNSA. The CDR3 is made up of 15 amino acids. CDR3 sequence: CASSLAVGTISPLNF. CDR3 nucleotides: TGTGCCAGCAGCTTAGCTGTGGGGACGATTTCACCCCTCAACTTT.

J is TRBJ1-2 and V is TRBV6-4; a possible D gene is TRBD1 (6 bases). CDR3 length: 16 amino acids. The V end was cut by 0 bases, the J end by 8 bases, with 19 bases between. Germline V lookup: CDR1 MRHNA, CDR2 SNTAGT. This CDR3 reads CASSDSKLGGARGYTF. The DNA of the CDR3 is TGTGCCAGCAGTGACTCGAAATTGGGGGGCGCACGGGGCTACACCTTC.

This clonotype was detected ten times or more. J is TRBJ2-1 and V is TRBV2, with 12 bases fitting TRBD2. The length of the CDR3 is 17 residues. V was clipped by 5 bases and J by 7 bases; unmatched bases: 12. Germline values: CDR1 SNHLY, CDR2 FYNNEI. CDR3 DNA: TGTGCCAGCAGTCTGACTAGCGGGAGAGACTTAGGGAATGAGCAGTTCTTC. Translation gives CASSLTSGRDLGNEQFF.

The table lists this clonotype with many counts. This chain joins TRBV6-2 or TRBV6-3 and TRBJ1-1, with 9 positions matching TRBD1. The germline V gene encodes CDR1 MNHEY and CDR2 SVGEGT. CDR3 length: 18 amino acids. Unmatched junction bases numbered 14, after V lost 3 bases and J lost 3 bases. CDR3 nucleotides: TGTGCCAGCAGTTATTCACCGGGACAGGGCGGTGTCTACACTGAAGCTTTCTTT. Residues: CASSYSPGQGGVYTEAFF.